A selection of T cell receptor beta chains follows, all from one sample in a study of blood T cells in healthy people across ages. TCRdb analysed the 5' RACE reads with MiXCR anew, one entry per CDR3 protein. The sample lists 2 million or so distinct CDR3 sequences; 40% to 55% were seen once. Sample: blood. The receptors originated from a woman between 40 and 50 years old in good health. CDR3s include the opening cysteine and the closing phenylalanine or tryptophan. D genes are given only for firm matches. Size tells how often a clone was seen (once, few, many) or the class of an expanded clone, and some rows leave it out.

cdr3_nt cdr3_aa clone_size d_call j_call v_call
TGCAGCGTCAGTTCCGGTAGCCTGAACACTGAAGCTTTCTTT CSVSSGSLNTEAFF - - TRBJ1-1 TRBV29-1
TGCGCCAGCAGCCAAGAAAATCTAGCCGGCACCGGGGAGCTGTTTTTT CASSQENLAGTGELFF - - TRBJ2-2 TRBV4-3
TGTGCCAGCAGTTCCACCGGACAGGGTAGAGATGAGCAGTTCTTC CASSSTGQGRDEQFF - TRBD1 TRBJ2-1 TRBV27
TGTGCCAGCAGCCCAGGACTCTGGGAGGAGACCCAGTACTTC CASSPGLWEETQYF - - TRBJ2-5 TRBV7-2
TGTGCCAGCAGTGGGCGGGGGGGCGACCTTGGGCCCCAGCATTTT CASSGRGGDLGPQHF - - TRBJ1-5 TRBV25-1
TGTGCCAGCAGTCGCGGGACAGTGCGTTTCGAAGCTTTCTTT CASSRGTVRFEAFF - TRBD1 TRBJ1-1 TRBV12-3/TRBV12-4
TGCAGTGCTAGAGATGTCAGCTTCGGCGAGCAGTACTTC CSARDVSFGEQYF - - TRBJ2-7 TRBV20-1
TGCAGTGCTAGTAGCGGGGGCGCGGGAGATACGCAGTATTTT CSASSGGAGDTQYF few TRBD2 TRBJ2-3 TRBV20-1
TGTGCCAGCAGTTTACCGGGGGAGATGGATACGCAGTATTTT CASSLPGEMDTQYF - - TRBJ2-3 TRBV27
TGCGCCAGCAGCCAAGAACTGTTCTCTGGAAACACCATATATTTT CASSQELFSGNTIYF - - TRBJ1-3 TRBV4-3
TGCAGTGCGGAGACAGGGGCTACCTATGGCTACACCTTC CSAETGATYGYTF - TRBD1 TRBJ1-2 TRBV20-1
TGCAGTACTAGACCTTCCCGGGACTTCTCTCCTAACGAGCAGTACTTC CSTRPSRDFSPNEQYF - - TRBJ2-7 TRBV20-1
TGCAGTGCTGGTAGCGGGAGGAGGGTTCATGAGCAGTTCTTC CSAGSGRRVHEQFF - TRBD2 TRBJ2-1 TRBV20-1
TGTGCCAGCAGTCGCACTGGACATGTCTCCTACACCTTC CASSRTGHVSYTF - - TRBJ1-2 TRBV12-3/TRBV12-4
TGTGCCAGCAGCCCGTTCGGGGAAGGCTACACCTTC CASSPFGEGYTF - - TRBJ1-2 TRBV7-9
TGTGCCAGCAGTCGGCTAGCGATCGAAGAGACCCAGTACTTC CASSRLAIEETQYF - - TRBJ2-5 TRBV12-3/TRBV12-4
TGTGCCAGCAGCTTAGCCCCCCAGGGGACTAATGAAAAACTGTTTTTT CASSLAPQGTNEKLFF - - TRBJ1-4 TRBV11-2
TGTGCCAGCAGCTTGCCCTTCTTGGGTTTTAAGGACAAAAACATTCAGTACTTC CASSLPFLGFKDKNIQYF few - TRBJ2-4 TRBV11-3
TGTGCCAGCAGCGCGACTGAACAGCCCCAGCATTTT CASSATEQPQHF - - TRBJ1-5 TRBV28
TGTGCCAGCAGCTTAAATGGGCAGGGAGGTTCACCCCTCCACTTT CASSLNGQGGSPLHF - - TRBJ1-6 TRBV7-3
TGCGCCAGCAGCTTGGGACAATCGGCAGGGAAAGAGACCCAGTACTTC CASSLGQSAGKETQYF - - TRBJ2-5 TRBV5-1
TGTGCCAGCAGCTTAAGGGCCGTGGCCAGGGGGAAGGGGTGGGATACGCAGTATTTT CASSLRAVARGKGWDTQYF - TRBD1 TRBJ2-3 TRBV7-2
TGTGCCAGCAGCGTAGAAGGGAGAAGGAATTCACCCCTCCACTTT CASSVEGRRNSPLHF - - TRBJ1-6 TRBV9
TGTGCCAGCAGCCAAGAAAAGGGGGCAGGGGCCCCGTTCTTC CASSQEKGAGAPFF - TRBD1 TRBJ2-1 TRBV4-2
TGTGCCAGCAGTTTTCCCCCCGCCCAAGAGACCCAGTACTTC CASSFPPAQETQYF - - TRBJ2-5 TRBV12-3/TRBV12-4
TGTGCCAGCGGGTCCATAAGGGCCCAGTACTTC CASGSIRAQYF few - TRBJ2-5 TRBV27
TGCGCCAGCAGCTCCCGGGACAGGGCGTGGGAGCAGTTCTTC CASSSRDRAWEQFF - TRBD1 TRBJ2-1 TRBV5-1
TGCAGCGTTGAAGACGGGGGGGGCACGGATACGCAGTATTTT CSVEDGGGTDTQYF - TRBD2 TRBJ2-3 TRBV29-1
TGTGCCAGCAGTCACCCGGAGGCAGCCGTGACCTACAATGAGCAGTTCTTC CASSHPEAAVTYNEQFF - - TRBJ2-1 TRBV28
TGTGCCAGCAGCTTAGCGAAGGCGGCTAGCGCATCTCGGACCAATGAGCAGTTCTTC CASSLAKAASASRTNEQFF - - TRBJ2-1 TRBV7-2